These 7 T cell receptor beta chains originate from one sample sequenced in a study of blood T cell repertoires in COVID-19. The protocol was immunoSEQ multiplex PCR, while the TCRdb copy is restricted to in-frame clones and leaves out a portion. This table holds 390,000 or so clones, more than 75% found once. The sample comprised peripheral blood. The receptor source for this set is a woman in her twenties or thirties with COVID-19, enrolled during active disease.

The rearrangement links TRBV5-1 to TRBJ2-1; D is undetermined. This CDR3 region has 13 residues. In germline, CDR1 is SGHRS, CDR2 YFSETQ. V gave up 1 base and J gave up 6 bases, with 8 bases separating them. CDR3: CASSLYSSNEQFF. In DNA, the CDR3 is TGCGCCAGCAGCTTGTATTCGTCCAATGAGCAGTTCTTC. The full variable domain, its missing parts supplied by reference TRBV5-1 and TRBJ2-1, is KAGVTQTPRYLIKTRGQQVTLSCSPISGHRSVSWYQQTPGQGLQFLFEYFSETQRNKGNFPGRFSGRQFSNSRSEMNVSTLELGDSALYLCASSLYSSNEQFFGPGTRLTVL.

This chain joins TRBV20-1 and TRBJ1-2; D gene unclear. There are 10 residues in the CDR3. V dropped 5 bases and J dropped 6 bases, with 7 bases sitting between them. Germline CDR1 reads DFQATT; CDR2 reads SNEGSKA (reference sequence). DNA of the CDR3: TGCAGTGCTCAACGGGATGGCTACACCTTC. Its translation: CSAQRDGYTF.

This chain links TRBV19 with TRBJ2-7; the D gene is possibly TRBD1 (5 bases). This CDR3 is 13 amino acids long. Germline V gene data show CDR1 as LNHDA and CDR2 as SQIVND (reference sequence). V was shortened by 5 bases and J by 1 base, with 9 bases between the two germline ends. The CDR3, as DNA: TGTGCCAGTAGTGTTCAGGGATCCTACGAGCAGTACTTC. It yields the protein CASSVQGSYEQYF. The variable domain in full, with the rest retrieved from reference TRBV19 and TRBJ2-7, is DGGITQSPKYLFRKEGQNVTLSCEQNLNHDAMYWYRQDPGQGLRLIYYSQIVNDFQKGDIAEGYSVSREKKESFPLTVTSAQKNPTAFYLCASSVQGSYEQYFGPGTRLTVT.

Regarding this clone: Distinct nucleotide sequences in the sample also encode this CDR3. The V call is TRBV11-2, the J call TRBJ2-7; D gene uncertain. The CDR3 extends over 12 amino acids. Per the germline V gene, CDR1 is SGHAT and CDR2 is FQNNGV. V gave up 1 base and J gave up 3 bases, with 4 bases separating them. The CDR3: CASSLAGYEQYF. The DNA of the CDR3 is TGTGCCAGCAGCTTAGCGGGCTACGAGCAGTACTTC.

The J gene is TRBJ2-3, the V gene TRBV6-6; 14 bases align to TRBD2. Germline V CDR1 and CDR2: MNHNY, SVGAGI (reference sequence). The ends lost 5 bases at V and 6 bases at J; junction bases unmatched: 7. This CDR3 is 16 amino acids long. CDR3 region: CASSRLAGGPGDTQYF. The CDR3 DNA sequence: TGTGCCAGCAGTCGACTAGCGGGAGGGCCGGGGGATACGCAGTATTTT.

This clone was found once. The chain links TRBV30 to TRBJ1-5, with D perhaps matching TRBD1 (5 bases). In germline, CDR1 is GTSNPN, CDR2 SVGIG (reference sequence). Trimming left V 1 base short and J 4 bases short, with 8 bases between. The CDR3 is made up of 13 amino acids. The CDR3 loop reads CAWSGGVNQPQHF. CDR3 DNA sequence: TGTGCCTGGAGTGGGGGGGTTAATCAGCCCCAGCATTTT.

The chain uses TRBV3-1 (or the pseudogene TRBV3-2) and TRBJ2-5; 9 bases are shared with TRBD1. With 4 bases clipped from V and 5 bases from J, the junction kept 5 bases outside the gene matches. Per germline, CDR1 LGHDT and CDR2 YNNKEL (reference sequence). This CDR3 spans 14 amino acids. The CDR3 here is CASSPGQGGETQYF. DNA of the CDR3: TGTGCCAGCAGCCCGGGACAGGGAGGTGAGACCCAGTACTTC.